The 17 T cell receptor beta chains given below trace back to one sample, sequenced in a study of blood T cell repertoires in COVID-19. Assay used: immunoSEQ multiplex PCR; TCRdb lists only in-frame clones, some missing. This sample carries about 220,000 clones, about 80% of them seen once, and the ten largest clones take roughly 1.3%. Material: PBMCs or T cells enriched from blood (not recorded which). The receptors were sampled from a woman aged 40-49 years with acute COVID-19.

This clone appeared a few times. CDR3 sequence reads: CASSTNNGRSSYEQYF. The CDR3 bases are TGTGCCAGTAGTACCAATAACGGTAGGAGCTCCTACGAGCAGTACTTC. The chain couples TRBV19 to TRBJ2-7; D not resolved. The CDR3 sequence is 16 residues long. Trimming removed 4 bases at V and 0 bases at J, with 16 bases between. The germline CDR1 and CDR2 sequences are LNHDA and SQIVND (reference sequence).

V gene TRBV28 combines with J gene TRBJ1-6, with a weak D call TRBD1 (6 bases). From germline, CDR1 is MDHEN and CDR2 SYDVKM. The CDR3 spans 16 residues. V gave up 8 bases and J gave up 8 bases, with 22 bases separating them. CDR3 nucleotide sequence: TGTGCCAGCGTAACCTCAGGACAGAAAATTTATTCACCCCTCCACTTT. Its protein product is CASVTSGQKIYSPLHF. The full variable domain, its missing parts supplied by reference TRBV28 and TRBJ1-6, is DVKVTQSSRYLVKRTGEKVFLECVQDMDHENMFWYRQDPGLGLRLIYFSYDVKMKEKGDIPEGYSVSREKKERFSLILESASTNQTSMYLCASVTSGQKIYSPLHFGNGTRLTVT.

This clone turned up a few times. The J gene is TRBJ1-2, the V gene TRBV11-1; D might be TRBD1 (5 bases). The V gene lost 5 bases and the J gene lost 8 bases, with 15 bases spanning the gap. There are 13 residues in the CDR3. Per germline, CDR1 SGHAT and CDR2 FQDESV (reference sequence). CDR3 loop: CASSPSGARGYTF. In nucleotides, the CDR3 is TGTGCCAGCAGCCCTAGCGGGGCGAGGGGCTACACCTTC.

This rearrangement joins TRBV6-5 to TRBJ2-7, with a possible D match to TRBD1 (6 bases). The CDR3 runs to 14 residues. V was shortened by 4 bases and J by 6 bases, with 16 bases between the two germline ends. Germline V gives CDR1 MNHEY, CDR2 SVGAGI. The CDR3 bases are TGTGCCAGCAGTTCCGGGACACCTTTATCCGAGCAGTACTTC. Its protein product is CASSSGTPLSEQYF.

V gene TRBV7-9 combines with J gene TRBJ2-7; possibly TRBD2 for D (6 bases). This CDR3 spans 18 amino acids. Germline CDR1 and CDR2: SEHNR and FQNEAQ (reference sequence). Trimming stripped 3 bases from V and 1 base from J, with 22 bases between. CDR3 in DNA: TGTGCCAGCAGCTTGGCCGGGACCAGAGATCGGGGGTCCTACGAGCAGTACTTC. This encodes CASSLAGTRDRGSYEQYF.

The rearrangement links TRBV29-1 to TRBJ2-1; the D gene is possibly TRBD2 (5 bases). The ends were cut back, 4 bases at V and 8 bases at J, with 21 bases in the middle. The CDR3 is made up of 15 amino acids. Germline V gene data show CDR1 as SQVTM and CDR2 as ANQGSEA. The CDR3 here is CSVGPPSSGGYEQFF. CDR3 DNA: TGCAGCGTTGGGCCCCCAAGCTCGGGCGGGTATGAGCAGTTCTTC.

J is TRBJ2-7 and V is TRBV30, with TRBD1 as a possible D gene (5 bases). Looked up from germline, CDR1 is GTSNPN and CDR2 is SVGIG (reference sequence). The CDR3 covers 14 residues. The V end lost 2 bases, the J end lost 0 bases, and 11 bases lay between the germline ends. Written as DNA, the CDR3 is TGTGCCTGGAGTACCTCAGGGTTCTCCTACGAGCAGTACTTC. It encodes CAWSTSGFSYEQYF.

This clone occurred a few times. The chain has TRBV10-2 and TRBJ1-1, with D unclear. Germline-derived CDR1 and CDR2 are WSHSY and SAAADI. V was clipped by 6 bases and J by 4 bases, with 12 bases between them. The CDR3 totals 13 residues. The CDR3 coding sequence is TGCGCCAGCAGGCAAGAGTTGGTCACTGAAGCTTTCTTT. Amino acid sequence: CASRQELVTEAFF.

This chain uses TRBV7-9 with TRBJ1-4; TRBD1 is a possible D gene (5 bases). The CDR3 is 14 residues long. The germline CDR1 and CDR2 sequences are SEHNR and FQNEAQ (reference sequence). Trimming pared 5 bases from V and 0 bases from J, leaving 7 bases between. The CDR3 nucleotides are TGTGCCAGCAGCCAACAGGCAACTAATGAAAAACTGTTTTTT. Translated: CASSQQATNEKLFF.

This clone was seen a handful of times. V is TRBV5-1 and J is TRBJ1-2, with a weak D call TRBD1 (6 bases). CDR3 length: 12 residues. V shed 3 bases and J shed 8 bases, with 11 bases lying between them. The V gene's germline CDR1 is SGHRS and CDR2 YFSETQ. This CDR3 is CASSSGVEGYTF. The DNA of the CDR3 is TGCGCCAGCAGCTCAGGGGTCGAGGGCTACACCTTC. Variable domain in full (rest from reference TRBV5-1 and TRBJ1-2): KAGVTQTPRYLIKTRGQQVTLSCSPISGHRSVSWYQQTPGQGLQFLFEYFSETQRNKGNFPGRFSGRQFSNSRSEMNVSTLELGDSALYLCASSSGVEGYTFGSGTRLTVV.

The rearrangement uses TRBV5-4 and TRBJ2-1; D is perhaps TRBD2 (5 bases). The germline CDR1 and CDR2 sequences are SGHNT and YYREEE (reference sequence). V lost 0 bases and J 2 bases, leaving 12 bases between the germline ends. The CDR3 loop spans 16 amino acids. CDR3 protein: CASSLAGEGTYNEQFF. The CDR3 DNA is TGTGCCAGCAGCTTGGCCGGGGAAGGGACCTACAATGAGCAGTTCTTC.

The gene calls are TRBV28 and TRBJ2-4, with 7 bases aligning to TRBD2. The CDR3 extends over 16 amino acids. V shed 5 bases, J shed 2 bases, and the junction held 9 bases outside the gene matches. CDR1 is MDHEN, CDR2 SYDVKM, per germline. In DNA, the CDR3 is TGTGCCAGCAGTCTCTCTAGCGGCGGGACCAAAAACATTCAGTACTTC. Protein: CASSLSSGGTKNIQYF.

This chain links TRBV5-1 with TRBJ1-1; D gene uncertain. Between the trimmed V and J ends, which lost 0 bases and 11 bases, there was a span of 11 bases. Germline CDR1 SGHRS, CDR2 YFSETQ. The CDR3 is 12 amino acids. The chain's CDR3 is CASSLVKGGAFF. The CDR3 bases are TGCGCCAGCAGCTTGGTTAAGGGAGGGGCTTTCTTT. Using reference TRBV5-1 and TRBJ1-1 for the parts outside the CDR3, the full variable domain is KAGVTQTPRYLIKTRGQQVTLSCSPISGHRSVSWYQQTPGQGLQFLFEYFSETQRNKGNFPGRFSGRQFSNSRSEMNVSTLELGDSALYLCASSLVKGGAFFGQGTRLTVV.

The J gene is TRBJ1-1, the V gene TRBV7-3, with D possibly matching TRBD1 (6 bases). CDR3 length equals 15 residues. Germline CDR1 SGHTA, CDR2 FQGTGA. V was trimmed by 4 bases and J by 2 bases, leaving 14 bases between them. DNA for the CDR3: TGTGCCAGCAGCTCCTTTCCAGGGGCCAACACTGAAGCTTTCTTT. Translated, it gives CASSSFPGANTEAFF.

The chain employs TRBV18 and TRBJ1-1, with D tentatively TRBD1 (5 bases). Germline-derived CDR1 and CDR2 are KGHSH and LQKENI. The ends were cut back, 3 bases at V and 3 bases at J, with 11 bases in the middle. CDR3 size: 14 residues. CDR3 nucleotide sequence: TGTGCCAGCTCACCCGCCAGGGTCGACACTGAAGCTTTCTTT. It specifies CASSPARVDTEAFF.

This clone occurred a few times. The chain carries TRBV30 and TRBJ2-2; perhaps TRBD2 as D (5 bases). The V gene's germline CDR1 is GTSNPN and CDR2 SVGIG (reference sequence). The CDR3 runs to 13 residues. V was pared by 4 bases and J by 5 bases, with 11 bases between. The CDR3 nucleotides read TGTGCCTGGATGGGAGTCGGAACCGGGGAGCTGTTTTTT. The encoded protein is CAWMGVGTGELFF.

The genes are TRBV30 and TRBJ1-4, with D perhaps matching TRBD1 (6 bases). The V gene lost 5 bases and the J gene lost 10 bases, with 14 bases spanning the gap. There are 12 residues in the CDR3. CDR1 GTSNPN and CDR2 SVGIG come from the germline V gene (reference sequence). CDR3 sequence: CAWSPGQGKLFF. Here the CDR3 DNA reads TGTGCCTGGTCCCCGGGACAAGGAAAACTGTTTTTT. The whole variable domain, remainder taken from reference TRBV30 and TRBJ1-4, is SQTIHQWPATLVQPVGSPLSLECTVEGTSNPNLYWYRQAAGRGLQLLFYSVGIGQISSEVPQNLSASRPQDRQFILSSKKLLLSDSGFYLCAWSPGQGKLFFGSGTQLSVL.